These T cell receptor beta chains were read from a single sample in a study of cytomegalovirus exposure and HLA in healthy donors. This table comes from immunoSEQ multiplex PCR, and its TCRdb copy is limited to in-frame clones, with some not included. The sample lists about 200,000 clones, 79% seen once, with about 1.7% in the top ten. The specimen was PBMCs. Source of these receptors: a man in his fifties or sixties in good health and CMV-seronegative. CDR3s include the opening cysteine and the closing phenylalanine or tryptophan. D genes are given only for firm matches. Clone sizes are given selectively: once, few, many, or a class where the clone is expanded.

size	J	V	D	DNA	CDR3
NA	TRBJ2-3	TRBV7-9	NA	TGTGCCAGCAGCCCCGGAAGAGGTAGCACAGATACGCAGTATTTT	CASSPGRGSTDTQYF
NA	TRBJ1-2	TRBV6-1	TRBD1	TGTGCCAGCACCGGACAGGGAATAGGTGGCTACACCTTC	CASTGQGIGGYTF
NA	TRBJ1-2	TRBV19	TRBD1	TGTGCCAGTAGTATCGTCCGACAGGGCCATGGCTACACCTTC	CASSIVRQGHGYTF
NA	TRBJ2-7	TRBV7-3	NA	TGTGCCAGCACCCCTGAGCCCGCCCCACCGTGGGAGCAGTACTTC	CASTPEPAPPWEQYF
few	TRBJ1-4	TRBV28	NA	TGTGCCAGCAGTTTTGTCTGGAGAACTAATGAAAAACTGTTTTTT	CASSFVWRTNEKLFF
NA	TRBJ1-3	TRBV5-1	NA	TGCGCCAGCAGCTTCGAACCGGGACAAATCTCTGGAAACACCATATATTTT	CASSFEPGQISGNTIYF
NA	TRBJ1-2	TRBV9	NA	TGTGCCAGCAGCGTGGACACAGGCCCCAATTACGATGGCTACACCTTC	CASSVDTGPNYDGYTF
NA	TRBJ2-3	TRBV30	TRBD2	TGTGCCTGGACCTGGCGGGAGGCTCATACGCAGTATTTT	CAWTWREAHTQYF
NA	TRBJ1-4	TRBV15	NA	TGTGCCACCAGCAGAGGAGGCAGGGAGGTTGAAAAACTGTTTTTT	CATSRGGREVEKLFF
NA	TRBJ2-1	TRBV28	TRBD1	TGTGCCAGCAATCTTAGACAGGGCCATGAGCAGTTCTTC	CASNLRQGHEQFF
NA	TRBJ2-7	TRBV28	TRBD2	TGTGCCAGCAGTTTACCCTCTAGCGGGACCAACGAGCAGTACTTC	CASSLPSSGTNEQYF
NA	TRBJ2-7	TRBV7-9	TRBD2	TGTTCCAGCACCCCGACTAGCGGGCGGAGCTCCTACGAGCAGTACTTC	CSSTPTSGRSSYEQYF
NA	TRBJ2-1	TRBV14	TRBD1	TGTGCCAGCAGCTCCCGGACAGGGGGCCCCTACAATGAGCAGTTCTTC	CASSSRTGGPYNEQFF
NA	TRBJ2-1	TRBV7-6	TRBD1	TGTGCCAGCAGCTCGCAGGGGGCAGGCTACCACAATGAGCAGTTCTTC	CASSSQGAGYHNEQFF
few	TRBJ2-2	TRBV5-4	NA	TGTGCCAGCAGCTTGGCCGCGAGTAACACCGGGGAGCTGTTTTTT	CASSLAASNTGELFF
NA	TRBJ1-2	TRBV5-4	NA	TGTGCCAGCAGCCTGGGGGGACTGACCAACTATGGCTACACCTTC	CASSLGGLTNYGYTF
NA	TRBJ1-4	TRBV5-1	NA	TGCGCCAGCAGCCCCCAGGGGTACAATGAAAAACTGTTTTTT	CASSPQGYNEKLFF
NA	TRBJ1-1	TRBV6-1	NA	TGTGCCAGCAGTGAAGCGCATAAAGCTTTTATGAACACTGAAGCTTTCTTT	CASSEAHKAFMNTEAFF
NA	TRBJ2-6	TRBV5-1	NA	TGCGCCAGCAGCTTGGCCGCAGTCTCTGGGGCCAACGTCCTGACTTTC	CASSLAAVSGANVLTF
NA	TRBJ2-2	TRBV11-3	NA	TGTGCCAGCAGCTTAGGGAGTAACGCCGGGGAGCTGTTTTTT	CASSLGSNAGELFF
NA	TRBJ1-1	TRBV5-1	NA	TGCGCCAGCACACCCGGGAACGGAAGATCTGAAGCTTTCTTT	CASTPGNGRSEAFF
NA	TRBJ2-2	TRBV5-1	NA	TGCGCCAGCAGCTTGGAGGGGGCCGGGGAGCTGTTTTTT	CASSLEGAGELFF
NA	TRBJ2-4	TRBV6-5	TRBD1	TGTGCCACCCCTCTAAGGGGGCCTGCCAAAAACATTCAGTACTTC	CATPLRGPAKNIQYF
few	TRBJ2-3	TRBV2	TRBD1	TGTGCCAGCAGTCAATCGGGACAGGGGATAGATACGCAGTATTTT	CASSQSGQGIDTQYF
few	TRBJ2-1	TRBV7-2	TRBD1	TGTGCCAGCAGCGCACGACAGGGATACTACAATGAGCAGTTCTTC	CASSARQGYYNEQFF
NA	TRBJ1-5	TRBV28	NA	TGTGCCAGCAGTCCCTCCCCCGGGGGAAAAGGCAATCAGCCCCAGCATTTT	CASSPSPGGKGNQPQHF
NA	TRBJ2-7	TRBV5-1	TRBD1	TGCGCCAGCAGCCCCGGACAGGCGAACTACGAGCAGTACTTC	CASSPGQANYEQYF
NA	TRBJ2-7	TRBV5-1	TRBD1	TGCGCCAGCAGCTTGGCCGGGACAGTAGACGAGCAGTACTTC	CASSLAGTVDEQYF
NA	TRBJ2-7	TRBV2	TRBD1	TGTGCCAGCAGTGTGGGACAGGGGGCGGGATACGAGCAGTACTTC	CASSVGQGAGYEQYF
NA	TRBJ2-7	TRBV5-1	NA	TGCGCCAGCAGCTTCACTAGAGACTACGAGCAGTACTTC	CASSFTRDYEQYF
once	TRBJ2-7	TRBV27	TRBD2	TGTGCCAGCAGTCTTCAGGTTAGCGGGAGGGTGTACGAGCAGTACTTC	CASSLQVSGRVYEQYF
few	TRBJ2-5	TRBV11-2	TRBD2	TGTGCCAGCAGCCCAACGACTAGCGGCCAAGAGACCCAGTACTTC	CASSPTTSGQETQYF
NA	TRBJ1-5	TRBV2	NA	TGTGCCAGCAGTGAAGTAATAACAGGGATGATCAATCAGCCCCAGCATTTT	CASSEVITGMINQPQHF
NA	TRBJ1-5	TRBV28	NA	TGTGCCAGCAGTCAGCCCCGGGACATGCATAGCAATCAGCCCCAGCATTTT	CASSQPRDMHSNQPQHF
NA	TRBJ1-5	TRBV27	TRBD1	TGTGCCAGCAGTCCTTTGGACAGGGGTGCAAATCAGCCCCAGCATTTT	CASSPLDRGANQPQHF
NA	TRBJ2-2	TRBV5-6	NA	TGTGCCAGCTTAAGGAGAGGGAACACCGGGGAGCTGTTTTTT	CASLRRGNTGELFF
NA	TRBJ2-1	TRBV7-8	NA	TGTGCCAGCAGCATGGGGGGAGTCTCCTACAATGAGCAGTTCTTC	CASSMGGVSYNEQFF
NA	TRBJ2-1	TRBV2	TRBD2	TGTAGGCTGGGGGGGGGACTAGCGGAACAAACCCTTTACAATGAGCAGTTCTTC	CRLGGGLAEQTLYNEQFF
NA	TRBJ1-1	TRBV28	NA	TGTGCCAGCAGTTCGGACGGGATGAACACTGAAGCTTTCTTT	CASSSDGMNTEAFF
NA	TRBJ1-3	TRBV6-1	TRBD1	TGTGCCAGCAGTGGCCGACAGGGAGGCTCTGGAAACACCATATATTTT	CASSGRQGGSGNTIYF
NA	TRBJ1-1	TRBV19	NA	TGTGCCAGTAGGGCTCCCCGATCCCCCCTGAACACTGAAGCTTTCTTT	CASRAPRSPLNTEAFF
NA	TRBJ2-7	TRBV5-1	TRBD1	TGCGCCAGCAGCTTGACGACAGGGACCTACGAGCAGTACTTC	CASSLTTGTYEQYF
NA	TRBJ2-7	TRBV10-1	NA	TGCGCCAGCAGTGAACAGGGCGGTGAGCAGTACTTC	CASSEQGGEQYF
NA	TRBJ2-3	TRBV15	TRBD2	TGTGCCACCAGTGGACTAGCGGGAAATATAGATACGCAGTATTTT	CATSGLAGNIDTQYF
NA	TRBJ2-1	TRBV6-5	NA	TGTGCCAGCAGTACTCCGAAGCGGGCACACAATGAGCAGTTCTTC	CASSTPKRAHNEQFF
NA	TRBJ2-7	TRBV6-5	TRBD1	TGTGCCAGCAGTTCCAGGACAGGATTCCACGAGCAGTACTTC	CASSSRTGFHEQYF
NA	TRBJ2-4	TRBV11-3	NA	TGTGCCAGCAGCTTAGGGGCTACAGCCAAAAACATTCAGTACTTC	CASSLGATAKNIQYF
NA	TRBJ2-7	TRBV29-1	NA	TGCAGCGTTCTCAGGGATTCCTACGAGCAGTACTTC	CSVLRDSYEQYF
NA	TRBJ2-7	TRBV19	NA	TGTGCCAGTAGTGCCCGGGCGACTCAGAGGGCCCACGAGCAGTACTTC	CASSARATQRAHEQYF
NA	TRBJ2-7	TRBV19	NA	TGTGCCAGTAGTATAGTCAATACACCGGCGACAGCTTCCTACGAGCAGTACTTC	CASSIVNTPATASYEQYF
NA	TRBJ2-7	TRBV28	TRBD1	TGTGCCAGCAGTCTGGGACAGCGAAGGGAGAAGCAGTACTTC	CASSLGQRREKQYF
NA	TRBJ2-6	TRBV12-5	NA	TGTGCTAGTGGTTTGTCCTACAGGGCTGGGGCCAACGTCCTGACTTTC	CASGLSYRAGANVLTF
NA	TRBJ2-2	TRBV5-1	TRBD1	TGCGCCAGCAGCTACTACCGGGACAGGGCAGAGTGGGGTCCCCCCGGGGAGCTGTTTTTT	CASSYYRDRAEWGPPGELFF
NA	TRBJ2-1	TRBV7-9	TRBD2	TGTGCCAGCAGCTCCTTAGCGGGAGGGACCTACAATGAGCAGTTCTTC	CASSSLAGGTYNEQFF
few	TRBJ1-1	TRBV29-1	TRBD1	TGCAGCGCTTTAGGCAGGGGGCCTGACGGCACTGAAGCTTTCTTT	CSALGRGPDGTEAFF
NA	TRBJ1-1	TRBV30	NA	TGTGCCTGGACTCCGGGGGTTGAAGCTTTCTTT	CAWTPGVEAFF
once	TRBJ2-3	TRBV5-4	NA	TGTGCCAGCAGCTTGGGGCGGACTTATACGCAGTATTTT	CASSLGRTYTQYF
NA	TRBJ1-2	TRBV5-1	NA	TGCGCCAGCAGCTTACCGGGGATAAACTATGGCTACACCTTC	CASSLPGINYGYTF
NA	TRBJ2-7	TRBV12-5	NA	TGTGCTAGTGGTTTGGTACTGGCAGGGGGGTACGAGCAGTACTTC	CASGLVLAGGYEQYF